This T cell receptor beta chain was captured by sequencing in a study of CD8 T cells in ankylosing spondylitis. Only a few counts were recorded for this clonotype. Using its own MiXCR run on the 5' RACE reads, TCRdb lists one record per CDR3 protein. The sample records roughly 120,000 distinct CDR3 sequences, 6.5% to 9% being singletons. This CDR3 spans 14 amino acids. Trimming stripped 7 bases from V and 5 bases from J, with 21 bases between. Per the germline V gene, CDR1 is SQVTM and CDR2 is ANQGSEA. The specimen sequenced was blood, either unsorted or a sorted T cell fraction (not recorded which). V and J are TRBV29-1 and TRBJ2-7; tentatively, D is TRBD2 (6 bases). This clonotype was obtained from a male donor with ankylosing spondylitis or in good health (not recorded which). The CDR3 sequence: CSARLRDGGHEQYF. CDR3 sequence (DNA): TGCAGCGCCCGTCTTCGGGACGGGGGACACGAGCAGTACTTC.